Each of the 6 T cell receptor beta chains below was sequenced from the same sample in a study of blood T cell repertoires in COVID-19. Profiled with immunoSEQ multiplex PCR; TCRdb holds only in-frame clones, not every one. The sample has about 310,000 clones, approximately 86% seen once. Sequenced material: PBMCs or T cells enriched from blood (not recorded which). These receptors were taken from a woman between 18 and 29 years old who had recovered from COVID-19.

The chain links TRBV5-1 to TRBJ2-3; 13 bases line up with TRBD2. Germline loops: CDR1 SGHRS, CDR2 YFSETQ. This CDR3 region has 16 residues. V lost 4 bases to trimming and J lost 3 bases; unmatched junction nucleotides: 5. The DNA of the CDR3 is TGCGCCAGCAGCCCACGGACTAGCGGGAGTACAGATACGCAGTATTTT. Protein product: CASSPRTSGSTDTQYF.

On this clone itself: This sample also contains other DNA sequences that code for the same CDR3. J is TRBJ1-1 and V is TRBV3-1 (or the pseudogene TRBV3-2); TRBD1 aligns across 11 bases. The CDR3 is 14 residues long. Germline assignment: CDR1 LGHDT and CDR2 YNNKEL (reference sequence). Trimming at V came to 4 bases and at J to 3 bases, leaving 1 base not matched to a gene. CDR3 sequence: CASSRGQGDTEAFF. CDR3 DNA: TGTGCCAGCAGCCGGGGACAGGGGGACACTGAAGCTTTCTTT.

This chain uses TRBV6-2 or TRBV6-3 with TRBJ1-5; TRBD1 aligns across 8 bases. V shed 2 bases and J 2 bases; nucleotides not matched to a gene: 11. The CDR3 has 18 residues. CDR1 is MNHEY and CDR2 is SVGEGT in the germline V gene. The DNA of the CDR3 is TGTGCCAGCAGTTACGGACTCGACAGGGGACGTGGCAATCAGCCCCAGCATTTT. Its protein is CASSYGLDRGRGNQPQHF.

The rearrangement joins TRBV7-2 to TRBJ2-4; no reliable D call. The CDR3 has 14 amino acids. Germline-derived CDR1 and CDR2 are SGHTA and FQGNSA. The V and J ends lost 4 bases and 1 base respectively, with 8 bases between them. CDR3 loop: CASSSQLAKNIQYF. CDR3 DNA sequence: TGTGCCAGCAGCTCACAGTTGGCCAAAAACATTCAGTACTTC.

The V gene is TRBV3-1 (or the pseudogene TRBV3-2), the J gene TRBJ2-1, with unresolved D. Germline V gene sequence: CDR1 LGHDT, CDR2 YNNKEL (reference sequence). The CDR3 spans 16 residues. V lost 4 bases to trimming and J lost 6 bases, with 19 bases between them. The CDR3 nucleotides read TGTGCCAGCAGCCCGACGTTGAGGCCGCCCGCCAATGAGCAGTTCTTC. The encoded protein is CASSPTLRPPANEQFF.

This rearrangement joins TRBV19 to TRBJ2-5; D is unclear. Germline-derived CDR1 and CDR2 are LNHDA and SQIVND (reference sequence). This CDR3 comprises 13 residues. Trimming left V 6 bases short and J 5 bases short, with 13 bases between. The CDR3 DNA reads as TGTGCCAGTAGCTGGTCCTTTCGGGAGACCCAGTACTTC. Protein product: CASSWSFRETQYF. The variable domain in full, completed from reference TRBV19 and TRBJ2-5, reads DGGITQSPKYLFRKEGQNVTLSCEQNLNHDAMYWYRQDPGQGLRLIYYSQIVNDFQKGDIAEGYSVSREKKESFPLTVTSAQKNPTAFYLCASSWSFRETQYFGPGTRLLVL.